Shown below are 27 T cell receptor beta chains from a single sample sequenced in a study of neurological immune-mediated disorders. TCRdb ran MiXCR on the 5' RACE reads and lists one entry per CDR3 protein. The data show 25,000 to 30,000 distinct CDR3 sequences, with 6.6% seen just once and around 8.3% held by the top ten. The sequenced material came from PBMCs. The receptors here all came from a woman between 45 and 65 years old in good health.

The sample holds many counts of this clonotype. The CDR3 DNA sequence: TGTGCCAGCAGTGTATCCCTCCCGGGAGCAGATACGCAGTATTTT. Its protein product is CASSVSLPGADTQYF. This chain uses TRBV28 with TRBJ2-3; a weak D match, TRBD2 (6 bases). There are 15 residues in the CDR3. V was shortened by 5 bases and J by 4 bases, with 16 bases between the two germline ends. CDR1 is MDHEN, CDR2 SYDVKM, per germline.

This clonotype has ten or more counts. This chain joins TRBV20-1 and TRBJ2-7; 7 nucleotides match TRBD2. CDR3 length equals 15 residues. Germline CDR1 DFQATT, CDR2 SNEGSKA (reference sequence). J lost 3 bases, V lost 3 bases, and 11 bases had no gene match. CDR3 sequence reads: CSARDYGRGNYEQYF. CDR3 bases: TGCAGTGCTAGGGACTACGGGCGGGGGAACTACGAGCAGTACTTC.

This clonotype has at least ten counts. The J gene is TRBJ2-1, the V gene TRBV12-3 or TRBV12-4; unclear D gene. Trimming shortened V by 0 bases and J by 7 bases, and 7 bases separated the two germline ends. This CDR3 is 13 amino acids long. DNA for the CDR3: TGTGCCAGCAGTTTAGCGCGTGGGAATGAGCAGTTCTTC. Protein sequence: CASSLARGNEQFF.

There are many counts of this clonotype. The CDR3: CSARGRGDTEAFF. The CDR3 DNA sequence: TGCAGTGCTAGAGGCAGGGGAGACACTGAAGCTTTCTTT. This chain links TRBV20-1 with TRBJ1-1, with D tentatively TRBD1 (6 bases). Trimming left V 1 base short and J 3 bases short, with 9 bases between. This CDR3 region has 13 residues. The germline V gene has CDR1 DFQATT and CDR2 SNEGSKA (reference sequence).

The CDR3 region is CASSPSTGISGNTIYF. In nucleotides, the CDR3 is TGTGCCAGCAGCCCTTCGACAGGGATCTCTGGAAACACCATATATTTT. V gene TRBV9 combines with J gene TRBJ1-3; TRBD1 agrees at 7 bases. This CDR3 contains 16 residues. V trimming: 4 bases; J trimming: 0 bases; junction bases outside the gene matches: 7. Germline lookup yields CDR1 SGDLS and CDR2 YYNGEE.

This clonotype was seen at least ten times. The gene calls are TRBV7-2 and TRBJ1-5, with D possibly being TRBD1 (6 bases). CDR3 length: 16 residues. V lost 1 base and J 3 bases, leaving 13 bases between the germline ends. From germline, CDR1 is SGHTA and CDR2 FQGNSA. CDR3 in DNA: TGTGCCAGCAGCTTAGGTGGCAGGGGCTACAATCAGCCCCAGCATTTT. It yields the protein CASSLGGRGYNQPQHF.

This clonotype has a count of ten or more. A junction boundary mismatches the germline segment, possibly from a read error. CDR3 bases: TGCGCCAGCGGCTTGACAGGCCCGAACACTGAAGCTTTCTTT. Protein sequence: CASGLTGPNTEAFF. V and J are TRBV5-1 and TRBJ1-1, with a tentative D call TRBD1 (6 bases). Germline CDR1 SGHRS, CDR2 YFSETQ. This CDR3 contains 14 residues.

This clonotype was found many times. The chain carries TRBV10-3 and TRBJ1-2; the D is unclear. Trimming shortened V by 10 bases and J by 0 bases, and 6 bases separated the two germline ends. Germline CDR1 reads ENHRY; CDR2 reads SYGVKD. The length of the CDR3 is 11 residues. CDR3 DNA sequence: TGTGCCACCAAAACTAACTATGGCTACACCTTC. Amino acids: CATKTNYGYTF.

The table lists this clonotype with many counts. The gene calls are TRBV10-3 and TRBJ2-7; 12 nucleotides line up with TRBD2. V lost 0 bases and J lost 6; bases outside the gene matches: 3. In germline, CDR1 is ENHRY, CDR2 SYGVKD. The CDR3 runs 15 residues. The CDR3 here is CAISESRLAGAEQYF. Here the CDR3 DNA reads TGTGCCATCAGTGAGTCTAGACTAGCGGGAGCCGAGCAGTACTTC.

This clonotype was seen many times. The chain's CDR3 is CSASVPGASLEQYF. The CDR3 nucleotides are TGCAGTGCTAGTGTTCCGGGGGCGTCACTCGAGCAGTACTTC. The genes are TRBV20-1 and TRBJ2-7; perhaps D is TRBD1 or TRBD2 (6 bases each). Trimming cost V 3 bases and J 6 bases, with 18 bases left between them. Germline lookup yields CDR1 DFQATT and CDR2 SNEGSKA (reference sequence). This CDR3 comprises 14 residues.

This clonotype was found many times. V and J are TRBV7-2 and TRBJ1-2; TRBD1 aligns across 10 bases. J was trimmed by 4 bases and V by 2 bases; bases with no gene match: 7. There are 16 residues in the CDR3. Germline lookup yields CDR1 SGHTA and CDR2 FQGNSA. CDR3 amino acids: CASSLRRQGAIYGYTF. CDR3 nucleotides: TGTGCCAGCAGCTTAAGGAGACAGGGGGCAATCTATGGCTACACCTTC.

The sample holds many counts of this clonotype. The chain carries TRBV5-1 and TRBJ2-3; TRBD2 agrees at 11 bases. Germline trimming cut 0 bases from V and 6 bases from J; bases unmatched to any gene: 6. The CDR3 is 16 amino acids. The germline gives CDR1 SGHRS, CDR2 YFSETQ. CDR3 DNA sequence: TGCGCCAGCAGCTTGGCCGGTAGCGGGGGGGCGGATACGCAGTATTTT. Encoded protein: CASSLAGSGGADTQYF.

This clonotype was found many times. This chain links TRBV18 with TRBJ2-7; the D gene is possibly TRBD1 (5 bases). V was pared by 2 bases and J by 0 bases, with 20 bases between. CDR1 KGHSH and CDR2 LQKENI come from the germline V gene. The CDR3 extends over 18 amino acids. CDR3 sequence reads: CASSPNFGAKGNSYEQYF. The DNA for the CDR3 is TGTGCCAGCTCACCAAATTTTGGGGCAAAGGGGAACTCCTACGAGCAGTACTTC.

Ten or more counts support this clonotype. This chain connects TRBV20-1 to TRBJ1-1; no clear D gene. Trimming took 3 bases from V and 3 from J, leaving 11 bases between them. Per the germline V gene, CDR1 is DFQATT and CDR2 is SNEGSKA (reference sequence). The CDR3 has 13 residues. The CDR3 loop is CSARWARDTEAFF. CDR3 nucleotides: TGCAGTGCTAGGTGGGCGCGGGACACTGAAGCTTTCTTT.

This clonotype came up many times. The chain carries TRBV14 and TRBJ2-3; unclear D gene. Germline loops: CDR1 SGHDN, CDR2 FVKESK. The CDR3 is 12 amino acids. V was cut by 5 bases and J by 4 bases, with 7 bases left in between. CDR3 residues: CASSDQADTQYF. The CDR3 DNA reads as TGTGCCAGCAGCGATCAGGCAGATACGCAGTATTTT.

This clonotype was detected ten times or more. The V call is TRBV28, the J call TRBJ2-1, with 10 bases lining up with TRBD2. The CDR3 sequence is 16 residues long. Germline V gene lookup returns CDR1 MDHEN and CDR2 SYDVKM. V was pared by 4 bases and J by 12 bases, with 15 bases of the junction left unmatched. CDR3 protein: CASSSQELAGGRGQFF. CDR3 in DNA: TGTGCCAGCAGTTCCCAGGAGTTAGCGGGAGGTCGGGGGCAGTTCTTC.

In its sample, this clonotype was seen many times. J is TRBJ2-3 and V is TRBV20-1; 12 positions match TRBD2. From germline, CDR1 is DFQATT and CDR2 SNEGSKA (reference sequence). The CDR3 is 15 amino acids. J gave up 4 bases and V 5 bases, and 7 bases lay outside the gene matches. CDR3 amino acids: CSAPGTSGFSDTQYF. The CDR3 nucleotides are TGCAGTGCTCCTGGGACTAGCGGGTTCTCAGATACGCAGTATTTT.

This clonotype qualifies as medium-sized. J is TRBJ2-1 and V is TRBV29-1; D gene ambiguous. The germline V gene encodes CDR1 SQVTM and CDR2 ANQGSEA. This CDR3 is 12 amino acids long. Trimming shortened V by 0 bases and J by 7 bases, and 7 bases separated the two germline ends. The CDR3 DNA reads as TGCAGCGTTGAAGATCTGGATAATGAGCAGTTCTTC. It codes for CSVEDLDNEQFF.

This clonotype was counted many times. The genes are TRBV7-2 and TRBJ2-2; TRBD1 or TRBD2 may be the D gene (6 bases each). The CDR3 consists of 17 residues. Germline V gene sequence: CDR1 SGHTA, CDR2 FQGNSA. Trimming cost V 2 bases and J 4 bases, with 17 bases left between them. The DNA for the CDR3 is TGTGCCAGCAGCTTAAATTCCCGGGGGCGCCGCACCGGGGAGCTGTTTTTT. Translating it yields CASSLNSRGRRTGELFF.

Many counts were recorded for this clonotype. This chain connects TRBV5-6 to TRBJ2-1; possible D gene TRBD1, 5 bases. Germline assignment: CDR1 SGHDT and CDR2 YYEEEE. This CDR3 has 13 residues. Trimming shortened V by 0 bases and J by 9 bases, and 10 bases separated the two germline ends. The CDR3 region has the DNA TGTGCCAGCAGCTTGGCTCAGGGCTCTGAGCAGTTCTTC. Translated: CASSLAQGSEQFF.

There are many counts of this clonotype. V is TRBV27 and J is TRBJ1-5; TRBD1 might be the D (5 bases). Trimming cost V 7 bases and J 1 base, with 14 bases left between them. The germline V gene encodes CDR1 MNHEY and CDR2 SMNVEV (reference sequence). This CDR3 is built from 15 residues. CDR3 DNA sequence: TGTGCCAGCACCCCCATGGGGGGAAGCAATCAGCCCCAGCATTTT. Translating gives CASTPMGGSNQPQHF.

This clonotype was counted many times. This chain joins TRBV5-1 and TRBJ1-4; weak D call: TRBD1 (5 bases). Germline V gene data show CDR1 as SGHRS and CDR2 as YFSETQ. The CDR3 has 18 amino acids. The V and J ends lost 8 bases and 0 bases respectively, with 23 bases between them. For the CDR3, the DNA is TGCGCCAGTCGTCGGGACGCCAGTGGCGCCGCAACTAATGAAAAACTGTTTTTT. Protein sequence: CASRRDASGAATNEKLFF.

This clonotype was picked up many times. The chain joins TRBV29-1 to TRBJ1-5, with 9 bases fitting TRBD1. The CDR3 runs to 13 residues. Germline values: CDR1 SQVTM, CDR2 ANQGSEA. J lost 9 bases, V lost 4 bases, and 7 bases had no gene match. For the CDR3, the DNA is TGCAGCGTTGTCCCGGGACAGGGACGGCCCCAGCATTTT. Translating gives CSVVPGQGRPQHF.

This clonotype was recorded at least ten times. The chain links TRBV6-1 to TRBJ1-6, with no clear D. The CDR3 runs 14 residues. The germline V gene encodes CDR1 MNHNS and CDR2 SASEGT. V was clipped by 5 bases and J by 7 bases, with 12 bases between them. In nucleotides, the CDR3 is TGTGCCAGCAGTATCATGGATCGGAATTCACCCCTCCACTTT. It encodes CASSIMDRNSPLHF.

This clonotype was detected many times. The rearrangement joins TRBV5-1 to TRBJ2-5; tentative D call: TRBD2 (6 bases). V was cut by 7 bases and J by 3 bases, with 16 bases left in between. The CDR3 has 14 residues. Germline values: CDR1 SGHRS, CDR2 YFSETQ. CDR3 bases: TGCGCCAGCTCCCCTGGGGGGACGGAAGAGACCCAGTACTTC. Translation: CASSPGGTEETQYF. The whole variable domain, filled in from reference TRBV5-1 and TRBJ2-5, reads KAGVTQTPRYLIKTRGQQVTLSCSPISGHRSVSWYQQTPGQGLQFLFEYFSETQRNKGNFPGRFSGRQFSNSRSEMNVSTLELGDSALYLCASSPGGTEETQYFGPGTRLLVL.

This clonotype was counted at least ten times. This CDR3 is CASSYSVNTEAFF. The CDR3 region has the DNA TGTGCCAGCAGTTACTCGGTGAACACTGAAGCTTTCTTT. The chain has TRBV6-5 and TRBJ1-1; D is undetermined. Germline V gene data show CDR1 as MNHEY and CDR2 as SVGAGI. The germline V and J ends were trimmed by 0 bases and 0 bases, with 2 bases remaining between them. The CDR3 spans 13 residues.

The chain couples TRBV14 to TRBJ2-1; D tentatively fits TRBD1 or TRBD2 (7 bases each). Trimming pared 2 bases from V and 6 bases from J, leaving 20 bases between. The germline gives CDR1 SGHDN, CDR2 FVKESK. This CDR3 contains 17 residues. The CDR3 region is CASSQSPGGAPGNEQFF. CDR3 sequence (DNA): TGTGCCAGCAGCCAAAGTCCAGGGGGGGCGCCCGGCAATGAGCAGTTCTTC.